Presented here are 12 T cell receptor beta chains from one specimen sequenced in a study of OX40 agonist ivuxolimab in advanced cancers. Produced via immunoSEQ multiplex PCR; TCRdb's table is partial and in-frame only. This table holds tens of thousands of clones, about 89% found once. The sequences come from CD4+ or CD8+ T cells sorted from blood, collected in a trial of the OX40 agonist ivuxolimab. All receptors derive from an adult with an advanced solid tumor such as melanoma, head and neck, liver or kidney cancer.

The chain is built from TRBV9 and TRBJ2-7; the D gene is possibly TRBD1 (7 bases). Germline loops: CDR1 SGDLS, CDR2 YYNGEE. Trimming shortened V by 4 bases and J by 3 bases, and 20 bases separated the two germline ends. The CDR3 is 16 amino acids. In DNA form, the CDR3 reads TGTGCCAGCAGCCCCACTTCCAGGGGGGCCCGCTACGAGCAGTACTTC. Protein: CASSPTSRGARYEQYF.

The chain has TRBV19 and TRBJ2-2, with 9 bases identical to TRBD1. V shed 6 bases, J shed 3 bases, and the junction held 8 bases outside the gene matches. This CDR3 spans 16 amino acids. In germline, CDR1 is LNHDA, CDR2 SQIVND (reference sequence). In DNA, the CDR3 is TGTGCCAGTAGGAACATTCGGACAGGGGACACCGGGGAGCTGTTTTTT. Residues: CASRNIRTGDTGELFF.

The chain recombines TRBV7-3 with TRBJ1-1, with D possibly TRBD1 on 6 matching bases. V lost 3 bases, J lost 8 bases, and 10 bases lay in between. Per the germline V gene, CDR1 is SGHTA and CDR2 is FQGTGA. This CDR3 spans 12 amino acids. As DNA, the CDR3 is TGTGCCAGCAGCTTCGGACAGAAAGAAGCTTTCTTT. Translated: CASSFGQKEAFF.

V is TRBV27 and J is TRBJ2-7, with 9 bases fitting TRBD1. The CDR3 consists of 16 residues. Trimming took 5 bases from V and 7 from J; bases not matched to a gene: 15. The V gene's germline CDR1 is MNHEY and CDR2 SMNVEV (reference sequence). DNA for the CDR3: TGTGCCAGCAGTGGGCTAACTGGACAGGGGTTGCGGGAGCAGTACTTC. As protein: CASSGLTGQGLREQYF.

This chain uses TRBV19 with TRBJ1-1; 7 nucleotides match TRBD1. CDR3 length: 15 amino acids. Germline V CDR1 and CDR2: LNHDA, SQIVND (reference sequence). V was pared by 4 bases and J by 1 base, with 6 bases of the junction left unmatched. For the CDR3, the DNA is TGTGCCAGTAGTACCAATTACAGGGGGAACACTGAAGCTTTCTTT. It is translated as CASSTNYRGNTEAFF.

The gene calls are TRBV9 and TRBJ2-1, with 11 bases matching TRBD2. The CDR3 is 13 amino acids. The germline gives CDR1 SGDLS, CDR2 YYNGEE. The junction had 3 bases not matched to a gene; V was cut back by 7 bases and J by 6 bases. In DNA form, the CDR3 reads TGTGCCAGCGATAGCGGGGGGGCCAATGAGCAGTTCTTC. Protein sequence: CASDSGGANEQFF.

The V and J genes are TRBV6-1 and TRBJ1-2; no clear D gene. Looked up from germline, CDR1 is MNHNS and CDR2 is SASEGT. This CDR3 is 12 amino acids long. The ends were cut back, 7 bases at V and 8 bases at J, with 14 bases in the middle. The CDR3 spells CASTNGVFGYTF. In DNA form, the CDR3 reads TGTGCCAGCACCAACGGCGTATTCGGCTACACCTTC.

V and J are TRBV5-5 and TRBJ2-7, with a tentative D call TRBD2 (6 bases). Germline CDR1 is SGHKS and CDR2 is YYEKEE (reference sequence). V was clipped by 1 base and J by 3 bases, with 14 bases between them. CDR3 size: 15 residues. The CDR3 region is CASSLRREGFYEQYF. CDR3 nucleotide sequence: TGTGCCAGCAGCTTGAGGAGGGAAGGATTCTACGAGCAGTACTTC.

This clone was seen just once. Here the CDR3 reads CASSLTRDHEQYF. The CDR3, as DNA: TGTGCCAGCAGTTTAACCAGGGATCACGAGCAGTACTTC. V and J are TRBV27 and TRBJ2-7; the D gene is possibly TRBD1 (5 bases). Germline values: CDR1 MNHEY, CDR2 SMNVEV (reference sequence). Trimming took 2 bases from V and 5 from J, leaving 10 bases between them. CDR3 length: 13 amino acids.

J is TRBJ1-5 and V is TRBV6-6; unclear D gene. V was pared by 6 bases and J by 0 bases, with 12 bases between. This CDR3 is 15 amino acids long. CDR1 is MNHNY, CDR2 SVGAGI, per germline (reference sequence). CDR3 nucleotide sequence: TGTGCCAGCAGAGAAGGGAGCTATAGCAATCAGCCCCAGCATTTT. Translation: CASREGSYSNQPQHF.

The chain links TRBV6-5 to TRBJ1-1; the D gene is possibly TRBD1 (5 bases). The CDR3 is 13 residues long. Per the germline V gene, CDR1 is MNHEY and CDR2 is SVGAGI. V was trimmed by 8 bases and J by 11 bases, leaving 21 bases between them. The CDR3 is CASHQGRDPVAFF. The CDR3 nucleotides are TGTGCCAGCCACCAAGGAAGGGACCCGGTTGCTTTCTTT.

The chain joins TRBV7-3 to TRBJ1-5; unclear D gene. Germline CDR1 reads SGHTA; CDR2 reads FQGTGA. Trimming left V 3 bases short and J 7 bases short, with 10 bases between. This CDR3 comprises 13 residues. The CDR3 loop is CASSFNFGQPQHF. In DNA, the CDR3 is TGTGCCAGCAGCTTCAATTTTGGCCAGCCCCAGCATTTT.